The 32 T cell receptor beta chains below come from one sample, sequenced in a study of spatial heterogeneity in lung cancer. TCRdb re-called the 5' RACE reads through MiXCR, storing one row per CDR3 protein. The table shows roughly 48,000 distinct CDR3 sequences, with approximately 5% occurring only once. Time point of the sample: sample taken at primary tumor resection. Here the sequenced sample was PBMCs, taken at surgery. The receptor source for this set is a male donor with early-stage non-small cell lung cancer.

This clonotype was counted at least ten times. J is TRBJ2-2 and V is TRBV5-6; a weak D match, TRBD1 (5 bases). This CDR3 has 17 amino acids. Germline V gives CDR1 SGHDT, CDR2 YYEEEE. Trimming left V 2 bases short and J 4 bases short, with 18 bases between. The DNA of the CDR3 is TGTGCCAGCAGCTTCTTTCAGGGTCCGATGGGCACCGGGGAGCTGTTTTTT. As protein: CASSFFQGPMGTGELFF.

This clonotype was detected ten times or more. The V and J genes are TRBV6-5 and TRBJ2-1; the match to TRBD2 covers 9 bases. The length of the CDR3 is 15 residues. Germline CDR1 MNHEY, CDR2 SVGAGI. V lost 4 bases, J lost 8 bases, and 9 bases stayed unmatched. The CDR3 sequence: CASSSTSGVLYEQFF. The CDR3, as DNA: TGTGCCAGCAGTTCGACTAGCGGAGTCTTGTATGAGCAGTTCTTC.

This clonotype appeared many times. The chain recombines TRBV5-1 with TRBJ2-6, with a weak D call TRBD2 (5 bases). The germline CDR1 and CDR2 sequences are SGHRS and YFSETQ. V lost 0 bases and J lost 2, with 9 bases in between. This CDR3 spans 16 amino acids. CDR3 region: CASSLVAGAGANVLTF. CDR3 nucleotides: TGCGCCAGCAGCTTGGTTGCCGGGGCTGGGGCCAACGTCCTGACTTTC. Drawing the rest from reference TRBV5-1 and TRBJ2-6, the complete variable domain is KAGVTQTPRYLIKTRGQQVTLSCSPISGHRSVSWYQQTPGQGLQFLFEYFSETQRNKGNFPGRFSGRQFSNSRSEMNVSTLELGDSALYLCASSLVAGAGANVLTFGAGSRLTVL.

This clonotype was recorded at least ten times. This chain links TRBV7-9 with TRBJ1-2; TRBD1 is a possible D gene (5 bases). Germline V gene lookup returns CDR1 SEHNR and CDR2 FQNEAQ (reference sequence). V dropped 8 bases and J dropped 0 bases, with 13 bases sitting between them. CDR3 length: 14 amino acids. The CDR3 bases are TGTGCCAGCGGGGACGGAAGTTCTAACTATGGCTACACCTTC. It yields the protein CASGDGSSNYGYTF.

In this sample, this clonotype turned up a few times. The chain carries TRBV6-6 and TRBJ2-3; D unclear. CDR3 length equals 12 residues. Germline assignment: CDR1 MNHNY and CDR2 SVGAGI (reference sequence). V shed 2 bases and J shed 4 bases, with 4 bases lying between them. Here the CDR3 reads CASSYAADTQYF. For the CDR3, the DNA is TGTGCCAGCAGTTACGCAGCAGATACGCAGTATTTT.

This clonotype was found many times. CDR3 in DNA: TGCAGCGTTGTGAGCGGGAGCCCCTACGAGCAGTACTTC. Its translation is CSVVSGSPYEQYF. This chain links TRBV29-1 with TRBJ2-7, with 8 positions matching TRBD2. The ends lost 4 bases at V and 2 bases at J; junction bases unmatched: 4. The germline V gene encodes CDR1 SQVTM and CDR2 ANQGSEA. The CDR3 is 13 residues long.

The J gene is TRBJ1-1, the V gene TRBV7-2, with D possibly being TRBD1 (5 bases). V was cut by 2 bases and J by 5 bases, with 12 bases left in between. The CDR3 has 14 amino acids. CDR1 SGHTA and CDR2 FQGNSA come from the germline V gene. CDR3 DNA: TGTGCCAGCAGCTTACGTGCCGGGACGACTGAAGCTTTCTTT. Translation gives CASSLRAGTTEAFF.

This clonotype was seen a handful of times. The chain joins TRBV7-4 to TRBJ2-2; D ambiguous. The CDR3 loop spans 13 amino acids. The V end lost 8 bases, the J end lost 4 bases, and 11 bases lay between the germline ends. Germline CDR1 is SGHVT and CDR2 is SQSDAQ. Written as DNA, the CDR3 is TGTGCCAGCGCCGAGTGGGGCACCGGGGAGCTGTTTTTT. Amino acids: CASAEWGTGELFF. Full variable domain (remainder filled in from reference TRBV7-4 and TRBJ2-2): GAGVSQSPRYKVAKRGRDVALRCDSISGHVTLYWYRQTLGQGSEVLTYSQSDAQRDKSGRPSGRFSAERPERSVSTLKIQRTEQGDSAVYLCASAEWGTGELFFGEGSRLTVL.

This clonotype is labeled medium-sized. The rearrangement uses TRBV7-3 and TRBJ1-3, with D maybe TRBD1 (5 bases). Germline CDR1 reads SGHTA; CDR2 reads FQGTGA. This CDR3 has 13 amino acids. V shed 2 bases and J shed 3 bases, with 5 bases lying between them. The CDR3: CASSLDSGNTIYF. As DNA, the CDR3 is TGTGCCAGCAGCTTAGACAGTGGAAACACCATATATTTT.

In this sample, this clonotype turned up many times. The CDR3 loop is CSASDSGERYEQYF. CDR3 in DNA: TGCAGTGCTAGCGACTCAGGGGAGCGCTACGAGCAGTACTTC. The rearrangement uses TRBV20-1 and TRBJ2-7, with D possibly matching TRBD1 (6 bases). V dropped 3 bases and J dropped 3 bases, with 15 bases sitting between them. The CDR3 consists of 14 residues. Germline loops: CDR1 DFQATT, CDR2 SNEGSKA (reference sequence).

Details on this clonotype: A much larger clone sits a single nucleotide away, making a read error possible. The chain couples TRBV7-9 to TRBJ2-7, with D unresolved. Germline loops: CDR1 SEHNR, CDR2 FQNEAQ (reference sequence). CDR3 size: 12 residues. CDR3 sequence reads: CVSSLGLYEQYF. CDR3 nucleotide sequence: TGTGTCAGCAGCTTAGGATTATACGAGCAGTACTTC.

Many counts were recorded for this clonotype. The rearrangement uses TRBV28 and TRBJ2-1; 10 bases agree with TRBD2. CDR1 is MDHEN and CDR2 is SYDVKM in the germline V gene. The CDR3 extends over 17 amino acids. V shed 2 bases, J shed 6 bases, and the junction held 10 bases outside the gene matches. The chain's CDR3 is CASSLGLAASVRNEQFF. The CDR3 nucleotides are TGTGCCAGCAGTTTAGGACTAGCGGCCTCCGTGCGCAATGAGCAGTTCTTC.

This clonotype occurred many times. The V call is TRBV3-1, the J call TRBJ1-5, with D uncertain. Germline V gene lookup returns CDR1 LGHDT and CDR2 YNNKEL (reference sequence). V was clipped by 1 base and J by 1 base, with 8 bases between them. This CDR3 is 15 amino acids long. The CDR3 bases are TGTGCCAGCAGCCAAGGGACCAGGAGCAATCAGCCCCAGCATTTT. Protein: CASSQGTRSNQPQHF.

J is TRBJ2-1 and V is TRBV3-1, with 10 bases matching TRBD2. V was clipped by 4 bases and J by 7 bases; unmatched bases: 13. Germline lookup yields CDR1 LGHDT and CDR2 YNNKEL (reference sequence). The CDR3 is 17 amino acids. The CDR3 region has the DNA TGTGCCAGCAGCCCCGTGTTGATAGCGGGAGGAGGGAATGAGCAGTTCTTC. It specifies CASSPVLIAGGGNEQFF.

Many counts were recorded for this clonotype. The V gene is TRBV27, the J gene TRBJ1-2; 7 nucleotides line up with TRBD1. The germline V gene has CDR1 MNHEY and CDR2 SMNVEV (reference sequence). The CDR3 has 15 residues. With 3 bases clipped from V and 5 bases from J, the junction kept 9 bases outside the gene matches. Here the CDR3 reads CASSFSRDSPYGYTF. The CDR3 region has the DNA TGTGCCAGCAGTTTCTCCCGGGACAGTCCTTATGGCTACACCTTC.

The sample holds many counts of this clonotype. V gene TRBV5-1 combines with J gene TRBJ1-4, with D perhaps matching TRBD1 (6 bases). V was pared by 1 base and J by 5 bases, with 12 bases between. This CDR3 is built from 15 residues. Germline V gene data show CDR1 as SGHRS and CDR2 as YFSETQ. The CDR3 sequence is CASSLMGGPNEKLFF. The CDR3 DNA sequence: TGCGCCAGCAGCTTGATGGGGGGGCCCAATGAAAAACTGTTTTTT.

This clonotype was seen at least ten times. The CDR3 sequence is CASSPQRWYEQFF. CDR3 bases: TGTGCCAGCAGCCCCCAGCGATGGTATGAGCAGTTCTTC. J is TRBJ2-1 and V is TRBV6-5; no clear D. The germline V and J ends were trimmed by 6 bases and 8 bases, with 14 bases remaining between them. The CDR3 has 13 amino acids. From germline, CDR1 is MNHEY and CDR2 SVGAGI.

This clonotype was picked up many times. This chain links TRBV4-1 with TRBJ1-5; D is unresolved. The CDR3 sequence is 14 residues long. V was clipped by 1 base and J by 4 bases, with 8 bases between them. CDR1 is MGHRA and CDR2 is YSYEKL in the germline V gene. The CDR3 loop is CASSQGGFNQPQHF. The DNA for the CDR3 is TGCGCCAGCAGCCAAGGAGGCTTTAATCAGCCCCAGCATTTT.

In this sample, this clonotype turned up many times. The chain uses TRBV7-9 and TRBJ2-1; D perhaps matches TRBD2 (6 bases). This CDR3 has 15 amino acids. The germline CDR1 and CDR2 sequences are SEHNR and FQNEAQ (reference sequence). Trimming took 5 bases from V and 6 from J, leaving 17 bases between them. CDR3 protein: CASSIPGLIVNEQFF. The CDR3 coding sequence is TGTGCCAGCAGCATACCGGGACTGATCGTCAATGAGCAGTTCTTC.

This clonotype was counted ten times or more. CDR3: CASSRGGGTQYF. DNA for the CDR3: TGTGCCAGCTCCAGGGGTGGGGGTACGCAGTATTTT. This rearrangement joins TRBV28 to TRBJ2-3; TRBD1 might be the D (6 bases). CDR3 length: 12 amino acids. Trimming left V 8 bases short and J 8 bases short, with 14 bases between. Germline V gives CDR1 MDHEN, CDR2 SYDVKM. Variable domain in full (rest from reference TRBV28 and TRBJ2-3): DVKVTQSSRYLVKRTGEKVFLECVQDMDHENMFWYRQDPGLGLRLIYFSYDVKMKEKGDIPEGYSVSREKKERFSLILESASTNQTSMYLCASSRGGGTQYFGPGTRLTVL.

The J gene is TRBJ2-3, the V gene TRBV2; 10 positions match TRBD1. J was trimmed by 5 bases and V by 6 bases; bases with no gene match: 8. Germline loops: CDR1 SNHLY, CDR2 FYNNEI. There are 15 residues in the CDR3. The CDR3 loop reads CASRQDRGRLDTQYF. CDR3 bases: TGTGCCAGCAGGCAAGACAGGGGGCGGTTAGATACGCAGTATTTT.

This clonotype was seen repeatedly, ten times or more. The V and J genes are TRBV11-2 and TRBJ2-3; D unresolved. The germline V gene has CDR1 SGHAT and CDR2 FQNNGV. V lost 2 bases and J 3 bases, leaving 9 bases between the germline ends. This CDR3 region has 14 residues. CDR3 sequence: CASSLIIATDTQYF. The CDR3 bases are TGTGCCAGCAGCTTAATTATTGCGACAGATACGCAGTATTTT.

This clonotype was recorded many times. The rearrangement joins TRBV4-2 to TRBJ2-3; 7 positions match TRBD2. The CDR3 sequence is 14 residues long. The trim removed 4 bases at V and 6 bases at J, leaving 7 bases unmatched. Germline V gene data show CDR1 as LGHNA and CDR2 as YNFKEQ. CDR3 residues: CASSRVGGLDTQYF. The CDR3 coding sequence is TGTGCCAGCAGCCGGGTCGGGGGGTTGGATACGCAGTATTTT.

This clonotype was counted ten times or more. The chain carries TRBV12-3 or TRBV12-4 and TRBJ1-5; D is unclear. Trimming left V 1 base short and J 7 bases short, with 14 bases between. CDR3 length: 15 amino acids. This CDR3 reads CASSLGATLGQPQHF. In DNA, the CDR3 is TGTGCCAGCAGTTTAGGTGCCACCTTAGGGCAGCCCCAGCATTTT.

This clonotype was found many times. The chain employs TRBV28 and TRBJ1-5; weak D call: TRBD1 (5 bases). Per the germline V gene, CDR1 is MDHEN and CDR2 is SYDVKM. The CDR3 runs to 15 residues. Trimming shortened V by 2 bases and J by 7 bases, and 15 bases separated the two germline ends. Here the CDR3 reads CASSLSQGRLQPQHF. The CDR3 DNA reads TGTGCCAGCAGTTTAAGTCAGGGCCGGTTGCAGCCCCAGCATTTT.

This clonotype came up many times. The genes are TRBV20-1 and TRBJ2-3, with D possibly being TRBD2 (6 bases). Germline V gene data show CDR1 as DFQATT and CDR2 as SNEGSKA (reference sequence). The V end was cut by 3 bases, the J end by 2 bases, with 9 bases between. The CDR3 covers 13 residues. The CDR3 protein is CSASKDYTDTQYF. CDR3 sequence (DNA): TGCAGTGCTAGTAAGGACTACACAGATACGCAGTATTTT.

There are a few counts of this clonotype. This chain uses TRBV20-1 with TRBJ1-5, with D uncertain. The CDR3 runs to 12 residues. CDR1 is DFQATT, CDR2 SNEGSKA, per germline (reference sequence). Trimming removed 6 bases from V and 4 bases from J, with 10 bases in between. The CDR3 protein is CSALVRNQPQHF. Written as DNA, the CDR3 is TGCAGTGCGTTGGTACGGAATCAGCCCCAGCATTTT.

In its sample, this clonotype was seen many times. This chain links TRBV13 with TRBJ2-6, with TRBD1 matching 7 bases. This CDR3 has 16 residues. CDR1 PRHDT and CDR2 FYEKMQ come from the germline V gene (reference sequence). V was clipped by 3 bases and J by 2 bases; unmatched bases: 4. The CDR3 loop reads CASSLDQGAGANVLTF. The CDR3 region has the DNA TGTGCCAGCAGCTTGGATCAGGGGGCTGGGGCCAACGTCCTGACTTTC.

V gene TRBV5-5 combines with J gene TRBJ2-7, with D unresolved. Deletions cut 4 bases from V and 0 bases from J, with 14 bases between. Germline V gene data show CDR1 as SGHKS and CDR2 as YYEKEE (reference sequence). The length of the CDR3 is 15 residues. CDR3 residues: CASSPLLGLSYEQYF. The CDR3, as DNA: TGTGCCAGCAGCCCCTTATTGGGCCTCTCCTACGAGCAGTACTTC.

In this sample, this clonotype turned up many times. The rearrangement uses TRBV4-3 and TRBJ2-2; possibly TRBD2 for D (6 bases). V shed 0 bases and J shed 6 bases, with 14 bases lying between them. Germline CDR1 LGHNA, CDR2 YSLEER. The CDR3 consists of 16 residues. CDR3 coding DNA: TGCGCCAGCAGCCAAGATTACAGACTAGTACCCGGGGAGCTGTTTTTT. Residues: CASSQDYRLVPGELFF.

This clonotype occurred many times. The chain has TRBV5-4 and TRBJ2-1; 9 nucleotides line up with TRBD2. This CDR3 spans 15 amino acids. V dropped 7 bases and J dropped 6; count of bases not matched to a gene: 11. CDR1 and CDR2 from the germline V gene are SGHNT and YYREEE (reference sequence). CDR3: CASFRRGTSSNEQFF. The DNA of the CDR3 is TGTGCCAGCTTCCGACGGGGGACTAGCAGCAATGAGCAGTTCTTC.

This clonotype was counted ten times or more. The rearrangement joins TRBV7-2 to TRBJ1-4; a possible D gene is TRBD1 (6 bases). The V end lost 0 bases, the J end lost 6 bases, and 8 bases lay between the germline ends. Looked up from germline, CDR1 is SGHTA and CDR2 is FQGNSA. This CDR3 is built from 14 residues. CDR3 sequence: CASSLAGGYEKLFF. The CDR3 DNA is TGTGCCAGCAGCTTAGCCGGGGGCTATGAAAAACTGTTTTTT.